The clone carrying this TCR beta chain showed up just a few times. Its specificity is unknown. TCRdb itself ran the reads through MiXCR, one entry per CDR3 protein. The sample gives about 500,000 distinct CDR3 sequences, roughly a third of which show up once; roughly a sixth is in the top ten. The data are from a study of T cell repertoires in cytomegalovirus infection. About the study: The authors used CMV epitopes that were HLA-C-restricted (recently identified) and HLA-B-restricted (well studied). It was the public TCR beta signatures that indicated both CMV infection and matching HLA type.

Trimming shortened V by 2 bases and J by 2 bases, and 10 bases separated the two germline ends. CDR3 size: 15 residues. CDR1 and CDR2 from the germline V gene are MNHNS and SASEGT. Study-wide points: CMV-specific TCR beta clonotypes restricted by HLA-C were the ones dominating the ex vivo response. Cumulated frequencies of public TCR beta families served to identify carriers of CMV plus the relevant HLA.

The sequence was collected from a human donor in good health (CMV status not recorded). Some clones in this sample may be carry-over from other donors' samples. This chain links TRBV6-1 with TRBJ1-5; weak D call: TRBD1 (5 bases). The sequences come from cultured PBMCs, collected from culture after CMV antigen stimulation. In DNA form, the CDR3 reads TGTGCCAGCAGTGAACAGGGTCCGGGCAATCAGCCCCAGCATTTT. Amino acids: CASSEQGPGNQPQHF.